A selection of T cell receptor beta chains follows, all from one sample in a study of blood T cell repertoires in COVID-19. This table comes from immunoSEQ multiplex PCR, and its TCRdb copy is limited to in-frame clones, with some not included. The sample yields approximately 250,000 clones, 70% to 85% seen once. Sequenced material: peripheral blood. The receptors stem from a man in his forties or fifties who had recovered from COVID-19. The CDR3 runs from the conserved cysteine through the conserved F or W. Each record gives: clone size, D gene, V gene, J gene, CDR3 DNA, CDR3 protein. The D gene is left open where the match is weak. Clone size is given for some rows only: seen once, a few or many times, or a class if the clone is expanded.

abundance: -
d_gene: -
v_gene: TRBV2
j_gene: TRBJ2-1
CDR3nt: TGTGCCAGCAGCTTGACAGCAAATGAGCAGTTCTTC
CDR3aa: CASSLTANEQFF

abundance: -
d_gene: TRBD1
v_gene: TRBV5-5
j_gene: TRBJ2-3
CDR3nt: TGTGCCAGCAGCTCAGGACAGGGGACAGATACGCAGTATTTT
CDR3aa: CASSSGQGTDTQYF

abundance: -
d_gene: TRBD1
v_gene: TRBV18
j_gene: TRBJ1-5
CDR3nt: TGTGCCAGCTCACCAGTACAGGGGGCAGATCAGCCCCAGCATTTT
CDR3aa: CASSPVQGADQPQHF

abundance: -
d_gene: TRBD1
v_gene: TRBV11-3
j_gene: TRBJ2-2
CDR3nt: TGTGCCAGCAGCCCCGCCAGGGGGCGGTCCGGGGAGCTGTTTTTT
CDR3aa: CASSPARGRSGELFF

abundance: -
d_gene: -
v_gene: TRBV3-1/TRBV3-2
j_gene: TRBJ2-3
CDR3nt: TGTGCCAGCAGCCAAGAGACAGGTCCGAGCACAGATACGCAGTATTTT
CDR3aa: CASSQETGPSTDTQYF

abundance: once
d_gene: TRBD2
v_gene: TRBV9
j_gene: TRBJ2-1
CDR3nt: TGTGCCAGCAGCCCGGGACTAGGGCCCAATGAGCAGTTCTTC
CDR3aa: CASSPGLGPNEQFF

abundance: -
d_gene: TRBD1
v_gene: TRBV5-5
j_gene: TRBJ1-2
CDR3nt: TGTGCCAGCAGCTCGGGACAGGGAAGTTGGTATGGCTACACCTTC
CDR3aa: CASSSGQGSWYGYTF

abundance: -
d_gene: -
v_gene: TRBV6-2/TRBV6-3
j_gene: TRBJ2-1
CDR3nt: TGTGCCAGCAGTTACTCATTGGGGGCCCCCTACAATGAGCAGTTCTTC
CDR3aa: CASSYSLGAPYNEQFF

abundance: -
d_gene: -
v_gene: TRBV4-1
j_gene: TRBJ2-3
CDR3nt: TGCGCCAGCAGCCAACAGTGGACTGGGAGCACAGATACGCAGTATTTT
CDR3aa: CASSQQWTGSTDTQYF

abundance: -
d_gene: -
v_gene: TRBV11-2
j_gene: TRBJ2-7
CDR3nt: TGTGCCAGCAGCGTCACGTACGCCGAGGGCGAGCAGTACTTC
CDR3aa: CASSVTYAEGEQYF

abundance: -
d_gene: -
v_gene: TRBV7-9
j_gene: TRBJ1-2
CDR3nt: TGTGCCAGCACCTTTGGTCGGGGATTTGACTATGGCTACACCTTC
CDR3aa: CASTFGRGFDYGYTF

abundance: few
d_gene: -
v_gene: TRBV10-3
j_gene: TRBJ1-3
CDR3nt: TGTGCCATCAGTGAAGTCGGTGGAAACACCATATATTTT
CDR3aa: CAISEVGGNTIYF

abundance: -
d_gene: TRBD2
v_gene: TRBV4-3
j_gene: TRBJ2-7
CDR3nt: TGCGCCAGCAGCCAAGGACTAGCGGGCGAGCAGTACTTC
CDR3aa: CASSQGLAGEQYF

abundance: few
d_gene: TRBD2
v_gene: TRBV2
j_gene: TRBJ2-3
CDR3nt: TGTGCCAGCAGCCGGGACTACCCTTATACGCAGTATTTT
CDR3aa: CASSRDYPYTQYF

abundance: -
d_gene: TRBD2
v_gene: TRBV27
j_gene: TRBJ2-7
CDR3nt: TGTGCCAGCAGGGGGACTAGCGGGAGGTTGCGTGCCCTCTGGGAGCAGTACTTC
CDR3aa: CASRGTSGRLRALWEQYF

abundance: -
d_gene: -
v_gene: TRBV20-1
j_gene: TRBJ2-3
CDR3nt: TGCAGTGCTAATAGCTGGGATACGCAGTATTTT
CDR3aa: CSANSWDTQYF

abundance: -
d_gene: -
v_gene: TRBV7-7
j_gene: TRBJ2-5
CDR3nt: TGTGCTAGCAGCTTAGCGTGGCAAACCCAAGAGACCCAGTACTTC
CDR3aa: CASSLAWQTQETQYF

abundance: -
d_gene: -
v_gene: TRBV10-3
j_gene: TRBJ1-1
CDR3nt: TGTGCCATCAGCCAGGGGATGTCTGAAGCTTTCTTT
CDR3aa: CAISQGMSEAFF

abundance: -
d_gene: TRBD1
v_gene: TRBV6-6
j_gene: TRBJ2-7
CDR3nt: TGTGCCAGCAGTCCCAGGACAGGGGTGGAGTACGAGCAGTACTTC
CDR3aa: CASSPRTGVEYEQYF

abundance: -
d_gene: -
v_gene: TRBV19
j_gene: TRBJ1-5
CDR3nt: TGTGCCAGTAGTCCAGTCCCCGGGGGAAATCAGCCCCAGCATTTT
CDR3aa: CASSPVPGGNQPQHF

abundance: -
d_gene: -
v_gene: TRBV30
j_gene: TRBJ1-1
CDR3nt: TGTGCCTGGAATACCAGGAGGCCGAATACTGAAGCTTTCTTT
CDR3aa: CAWNTRRPNTEAFF

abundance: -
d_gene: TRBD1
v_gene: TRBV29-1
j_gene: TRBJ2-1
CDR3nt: TGCAGCGCCGGACAGGGGGTAGGAAATGAGCAGTTCTTC
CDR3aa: CSAGQGVGNEQFF

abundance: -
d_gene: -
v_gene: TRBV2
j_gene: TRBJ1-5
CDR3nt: TGTGCCAGCAGTGTCACGGAGGCCCAGCCCCAGCATTTT
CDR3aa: CASSVTEAQPQHF

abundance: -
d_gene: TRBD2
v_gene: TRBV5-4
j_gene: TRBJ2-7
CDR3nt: TGTGCCAGCAGCACAAACCCGGGACTAGCGGGAGTACGGGAGCAGTACTTC
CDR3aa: CASSTNPGLAGVREQYF

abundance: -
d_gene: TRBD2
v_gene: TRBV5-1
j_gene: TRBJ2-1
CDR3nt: TGCGCCAGCAGCCGCTTAGGGGCGGGGGGGTACGATGAGCAGTTCTTC
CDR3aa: CASSRLGAGGYDEQFF

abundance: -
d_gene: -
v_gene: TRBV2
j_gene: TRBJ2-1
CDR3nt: TGTGCCAGCAGTGGCGGGGTGACCGACAATGAGCAGTTCTTC
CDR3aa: CASSGGVTDNEQFF

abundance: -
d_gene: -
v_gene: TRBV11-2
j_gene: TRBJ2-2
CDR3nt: TGTGCCAGCAGCTTAGGTACCAGGGGAAACGGGGAGCTGTTTTTT
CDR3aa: CASSLGTRGNGELFF

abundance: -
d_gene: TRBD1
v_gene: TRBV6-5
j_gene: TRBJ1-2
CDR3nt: TGTGCCAGCGTACGACAGGGAGTAAATGGCTACACCTTC
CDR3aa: CASVRQGVNGYTF

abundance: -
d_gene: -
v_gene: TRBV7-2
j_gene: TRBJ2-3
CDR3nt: TGTGCCAGCAGCGGGGGCGCTAGCACAGATACGCAGTATTTT
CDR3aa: CASSGGASTDTQYF

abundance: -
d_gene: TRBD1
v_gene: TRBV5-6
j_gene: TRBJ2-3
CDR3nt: TGTGCCAGCAGACTAACAGGGGGGATCACAGATACGCAGTATTTT
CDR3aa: CASRLTGGITDTQYF

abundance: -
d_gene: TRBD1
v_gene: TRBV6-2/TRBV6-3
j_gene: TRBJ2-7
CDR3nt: TGTGCCAGCAGCGGACAGGGGCCTAGCTCCTACGAGCAGTACTTC
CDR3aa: CASSGQGPSSYEQYF